Listed below are T cell receptor beta chains from one sample, sequenced in a study of early T cells in non-severe SARS-CoV-2 infection. TCRdb re-called the 5' RACE reads with MiXCR, one entry per CDR3 protein. The sample lists approximately 65,000 distinct CDR3 sequences, roughly 12% occurring once. The sequencing used whole blood, collected at baseline. These receptors all come from an adult who was a healthcare worker with PCR-confirmed SARS-CoV-2 infection or an uninfected control (not recorded which). Both conserved end residues are trimmed from each CDR3. Not all rows give a size; the values are once, few, many and, for expanded clones, a class.

>TRBV7-6|TRBJ2-3|-
ASSRTEGSDTQY
>TRBV12-3/TRBV12-4|TRBJ2-7|-
ASSFRRGSYEQY
>TRBV18|TRBJ1-3|-
ASSPLRDGNTIY
>TRBV12-3/TRBV12-4|TRBJ2-2|-
ASSSQSDWGELF
>TRBV29-1|TRBJ2-2|many
SGTSGGAGGELF
>TRBV7-6|TRBJ2-2|few
ASSPTGGGAPTGELF
>TRBV12-3/TRBV12-4|TRBJ2-7|-
ASSFTSGGEAAYEQY
>TRBV7-2|TRBJ2-1|many
ASSRSSGGVNNEQF
>TRBV7-9|TRBJ1-1|few
ASSGRTGGTEAF
>TRBV7-9|TRBJ2-7|many
ASSFQHYEQY
>TRBV11-2|TRBJ2-7|few
ASSLDLLMSYEQY
>TRBV12-3/TRBV12-4|TRBJ1-1|few
ASSRSAGTGDAF
>TRBV9|TRBJ2-3|many
ASNRDGGTDTQY
>TRBV5-4|TRBJ2-3|few
ASTPRGPGDTQY
>TRBV20-1|TRBJ2-7|-
SATEPNYEQY
>TRBV29-1|TRBJ1-2|-
SVAGTGFNYGYT
>TRBV30|TRBJ2-7|-
AGDRGFYEQY
>TRBV10-3|TRBJ1-6|few
AISEPQGAGSPLH
>TRBV6-6|TRBJ2-3|many
ASSSLGGLTDTQY
>TRBV4-3|TRBJ1-2|many
ASSQDTGTAPLVGYT
>TRBV20-1|TRBJ1-2|-
SALDRIAYGYT
>TRBV6-5|TRBJ2-3|few
ASRSTDTQY
>TRBV11-2|TRBJ2-7|many
ASSLRPDPYEQY
>TRBV12-3/TRBV12-4|TRBJ1-1|many
ASSGSGTDPLNGAF
>TRBV7-9|TRBJ1-2|many
ASSLESAGYT
>TRBV18|TRBJ1-5|-
ASSPPEARISRQPQH
>TRBV27|TRBJ2-7|many
ASSFWTGGPYEQY
>TRBV20-1|TRBJ1-2|-
SAREQHGYT
>TRBV6-4|TRBJ2-2|few
ASSDSPLAGGLNTGELF
>TRBV29-1|TRBJ1-5|-
SVDRSDQPQH
>TRBV29-1|TRBJ1-1|many
SVGGAVQGYTEAF
>TRBV20-1|TRBJ2-7|few
SASGQVYEQY
>TRBV5-6|TRBJ1-1|many
ASSWDRMNTEAF
>TRBV11-2|TRBJ2-7|few
ASGQRGSYEQY
>TRBV7-2|TRBJ2-7|-
ASSLGGEYEQY
>TRBV6-4|TRBJ2-3|many
ASSETSGGADTQY
>TRBV19|TRBJ1-4|-
ASRRDKLF
>TRBV7-2|TRBJ2-2|-
ASSFRGGNTGELF
>TRBV20-1|TRBJ1-2|many
SASGGGKNNYGYT
>TRBV7-2|TRBJ2-1|-
ASTMRASGKVGAYNEQF
>TRBV3-1|TRBJ1-2|-
ASSKAVSGPAYGYT
>TRBV7-2|TRBJ1-1|-
ASSLQRGTEAF
>TRBV6-2/TRBV6-3|TRBJ2-2|-
ASSYYGIGELF
>TRBV12-3/TRBV12-4|TRBJ1-2|-
ASSRNRGLYGYT
>TRBV29-1|TRBJ2-3|few
SVEGDKGFTDTQY
>TRBV12-3/TRBV12-4|TRBJ1-1|-
ASSFPQGALNTEAF
>TRBV5-6|TRBJ1-1|-
ASSLRRVDIEAF
>TRBV2|TRBJ1-2|-
ASSEAGAEHLWGYT
>TRBV12-3/TRBV12-4|TRBJ2-7|-
ASSLARTEQY
>TRBV10-1|TRBJ2-3|few
ASSPDSLRATDTQY
>TRBV2|TRBJ2-1|-
ASSVPSGGYNEQF
>TRBV20-1|TRBJ2-5|few
SARPEETQY
>TRBV4-3|TRBJ1-1|few
ASSPGGQQNTEAF
>TRBV14|TRBJ2-7|-
ASSLLGQGSYEQY
>TRBV6-4|TRBJ2-6|-
ASSQTGGSGANVLT
>TRBV5-1|TRBJ2-1|many
ASSSDRFSPNEQF
>TRBV14|TRBJ1-4|-
ASSPTAWDEKLF